What follows are 29 T cell receptor beta chains derived from one specimen sequenced in a study of shared T cell receptors in the human thymus. Sequencing was performed with immunoSEQ multiplex PCR; in TCRdb, only in-frame clones are kept and a portion is missing. The sample holds hundreds of thousands of clones, around 87% seen once. These data also formed part of another study, on human thymus T cells.

The material sequenced was thymocytes. These receptors all come from a boy under two years old with a congenital heart defect.

This chain links TRBV28 with TRBJ2-7, with D tentatively TRBD1 (5 bases). Germline lookup yields CDR1 MDHEN and CDR2 SYDVKM. Trimming took 11 bases from V and 7 from J, leaving 12 bases between them. The CDR3 has 10 amino acids. The DNA of the CDR3 is TGTGCCGTGGGGCCGGGTGAGCAGTACTTC. This translates into CAVGPGEQYF. Complete variable domain (other parts from reference TRBV28 and TRBJ2-7): DVKVTQSSRYLVKRTGEKVFLECVQDMDHENMFWYRQDPGLGLRLIYFSYDVKMKEKGDIPEGYSVSREKKERFSLILESASTNQTSMYLCAVGPGEQYFGPGTRLTVT.

V gene TRBV21-1 combines with J gene TRBJ2-7; TRBD2 is the table's D call, not checked against the DNA. TRBV21-1 is an annotated pseudogene. The CDR3 has 14 residues. The CDR3 bases are TGTGCCAGCCATCCCCTAGCGGGCCTTTACGAGCAGTACTTC. Translating it yields CASHPLAGLYEQYF.

The chain joins TRBV4-3 to TRBJ1-4; 10 bases agree with TRBD1. The germline CDR1 and CDR2 sequences are LGHNA and YSLEER. CDR3 length equals 17 residues. Germline trimming cut 0 bases from V and 7 bases from J; bases unmatched to any gene: 8. CDR3: CASSQDLPTGGREKLFF. CDR3 sequence (DNA): TGCGCCAGCAGCCAAGATCTCCCGACAGGGGGCCGTGAAAAACTGTTTTTT.

V and J are TRBV4-1 and TRBJ2-6; the D gene is possibly TRBD1 (6 bases). CDR3 length: 18 residues. Germline CDR1 MGHRA, CDR2 YSYEKL. V dropped 1 base and J dropped 2 bases, with 15 bases sitting between them. CDR3 sequence (DNA): TGCGCCAGCAGCCAAGGGTTCAGGGGCCGTACTGGGGCCAACGTCCTGACTTTC. The encoded protein is CASSQGFRGRTGANVLTF.

The CDR3 region is CASSWIWGDGSYEQYF. The CDR3 nucleotides are TGTGCCAGCAGTTGGATTTGGGGGGACGGAAGCTACGAGCAGTACTTC. This chain links TRBV27 with TRBJ2-7; D possibly corresponds to TRBD2 (6 bases). Germline values: CDR1 MNHEY, CDR2 SMNVEV (reference sequence). Trimming removed 4 bases at V and 3 bases at J, with 19 bases between. The CDR3 covers 16 residues.

This chain uses TRBV6-5 with TRBJ1-5, with 7 bases lining up with TRBD1. The CDR3 is made up of 15 amino acids. Looked up from germline, CDR1 is MNHEY and CDR2 is SVGAGI. Trimming took 6 bases from V and 0 from J; bases not matched to a gene: 5. The CDR3 protein is CASRRDRNSNQPQHF. The CDR3 nucleotides read TGTGCCAGCAGGCGGGACAGAAATAGCAATCAGCCCCAGCATTTT.

This chain joins TRBV7-2 and TRBJ2-1, with 9 nucleotides matching TRBD2. Germline CDR1 reads SGHTA; CDR2 reads FQGNSA. With 5 bases clipped from V and 6 bases from J, the junction kept 2 bases outside the gene matches. This CDR3 is built from 13 residues. CDR3 in amino acids: CASSQGLANEQFF. The CDR3 nucleotides are TGTGCCAGCAGCCAGGGACTAGCCAATGAGCAGTTCTTC.

This clone came up once. The chain combines TRBV6-1 with TRBJ2-2, with D tentatively TRBD1 (5 bases). Germline values: CDR1 MNHNS, CDR2 SASEGT. The CDR3 contains 18 residues. Trimming took off 2 bases at V and 1 base at J, with 17 bases between the two ends. The CDR3 is CASSEMNLGTGNTGELFF. The CDR3 DNA follows: TGTGCCAGCAGTGAAATGAATCTTGGAACAGGGAACACCGGGGAGCTGTTTTTT.

V gene TRBV28 combines with J gene TRBJ2-7; 7 bases fit TRBD2. J lost 4 bases, V lost 8 bases, and 5 bases had no gene match. This CDR3 contains 12 residues. Germline loops: CDR1 MDHEN, CDR2 SYDVKM. CDR3 nucleotide sequence: TGTGCCAGCGGCGGGGGAGGGTACGAGCAGTACTTC. This sequence encodes CASGGGGYEQYF. Filled out from reference TRBV28 and TRBJ2-7, the complete variable domain reads DVKVTQSSRYLVKRTGEKVFLECVQDMDHENMFWYRQDPGLGLRLIYFSYDVKMKEKGDIPEGYSVSREKKERFSLILESASTNQTSMYLCASGGGGYEQYFGPGTRLTVT.

Only one count was recorded for this clone. This chain joins TRBV7-4 and TRBJ1-1, with D uncertain. Germline V gene data show CDR1 as SGHVT and CDR2 as SQSDAQ. The CDR3 spans 14 residues. V dropped 4 bases and J dropped 5 bases, with 14 bases sitting between them. The CDR3 DNA reads TGTGCCAGCAGCTCGATGATCACTTTTACTGAAGCTTTCTTT. It is translated as CASSSMITFTEAFF.

This clone was seen only once. The CDR3 coding sequence is TGTGCCAGCAGCAAAAACAGGGGGTGCGAGCAGTACTTC. Its translation is CASSKNRGCEQYF. This chain joins TRBV11-1 and TRBJ2-7; 8 bases fit TRBD1. The CDR3 is 13 amino acids. Germline CDR1 is SGHAT and CDR2 is FQDESV (reference sequence). V dropped 5 bases and J dropped 6; count of bases not matched to a gene: 6.

V is TRBV30 and J is TRBJ2-7; 8 nucleotides match TRBD2. Per the germline V gene, CDR1 is GTSNPN and CDR2 is SVGIG (reference sequence). The CDR3 is 12 residues long. Trimming cost V 5 bases and J 0 bases; bases outside gene matches: 0. CDR3 in amino acids: CAWGTSSYEQYF. CDR3 in DNA: TGTGCCTGGGGGACTAGCTCCTACGAGCAGTACTTC.

The chain recombines TRBV6-5 with TRBJ2-5; maybe TRBD1 (6 bases). The germline V gene has CDR1 MNHEY and CDR2 SVGAGI. This CDR3 is 12 amino acids long. Trimming shortened V by 7 bases and J by 7 bases, and 13 bases separated the two germline ends. CDR3 DNA sequence: TGTGCCAGCACCCAGGGGTTTGGGACCCAGTACTTC. It translates to CASTQGFGTQYF.

This chain connects TRBV6-1 to TRBJ2-5; 12 nucleotides match TRBD1. Germline CDR1 and CDR2: MNHNS and SASEGT. With V trimmed by 2 bases and J by 5 bases, 18 bases remained unmatched. CDR3 length: 20 amino acids. The CDR3 region has the DNA TGTGCCAGCAGTGAAAATGAGGGACAGGGGGCCCGCGGGGATACGGAGACCCAGTACTTC. It specifies CASSENEGQGARGDTETQYF.

The chain combines TRBV20-1 with TRBJ1-2, with D maybe TRBD1 (6 bases). CDR3 size: 11 residues. Germline-derived CDR1 and CDR2 are DFQATT and SNEGSKA (reference sequence). The ends were cut back, 6 bases at V and 8 bases at J, with 13 bases in the middle. As DNA, the CDR3 is TGCAGTGCCAGGGGAGATGGGGGCTACACCTTC. Translating gives CSARGDGGYTF.

Notes on this clone: At the DNA level, this CDR3 is encoded by other sequences in the same sample as well. This chain joins TRBV9 and TRBJ2-3; 12 bases agree with TRBD2. CDR3 length: 16 residues. The germline V gene encodes CDR1 SGDLS and CDR2 YYNGEE. V gave up 4 bases and J gave up 0 bases; unmatched junction bases: 3. In DNA form, the CDR3 reads TGTGCCAGCAGCCCAGGACTAGCGGGGAGCACAGATACGCAGTATTTT. Translation gives CASSPGLAGSTDTQYF.

The chain has TRBV10-2 and TRBJ2-3; D is uncertain. V was cut by 4 bases and J by 5 bases, with 13 bases left in between. This CDR3 spans 14 amino acids. Germline V gene sequence: CDR1 WSHSY, CDR2 SAAADI. CDR3 protein: CASSGGGIQDTQYF. The CDR3 DNA is TGCGCCAGCAGTGGAGGTGGCATTCAAGATACGCAGTATTTT.

This chain connects TRBV28 to TRBJ2-4; 10 bases align to TRBD1. The CDR3 loop spans 12 amino acids. Germline V gene lookup returns CDR1 MDHEN and CDR2 SYDVKM. V gave up 8 bases and J gave up 8 bases; unmatched junction bases: 3. The CDR3 sequence: CASGQGGYIQYF. As DNA, the CDR3 is TGTGCCAGCGGACAGGGGGGTTACATTCAGTACTTC.

This sequence joins TRBV15 and TRBJ2-7; 9 positions match TRBD1. The length of the CDR3 is 16 residues. Germline V gene lookup returns CDR1 LNHNV and CDR2 YYDKDF (reference sequence). J was trimmed by 2 bases and V by 7 bases; bases with no gene match: 12. The DNA for the CDR3 is TGTGCCACCACACCTAAAGGGGACAGGGAGGCCTACGAGCAGTACTTC. Translating gives CATTPKGDREAYEQYF.

The chain uses TRBV6-6 and TRBJ1-5; TRBD1 might be the D (5 bases). Germline loops: CDR1 MNHNY, CDR2 SVGAGI (reference sequence). This CDR3 is 15 amino acids long. V lost 6 bases to trimming and J lost 2 bases, with 14 bases between them. The CDR3 DNA reads TGTGCCAGCAGCCGCAGGGTAAGGGGCAATCAGCCCCAGCATTTT. This gives the protein CASSRRVRGNQPQHF.

The chain uses TRBV6-6 and TRBJ2-4; weak D call: TRBD1 (5 bases). The germline CDR1 and CDR2 sequences are MNHNY and SVGAGI (reference sequence). The V gene lost 5 bases and the J gene lost 9 bases, with 17 bases spanning the gap. CDR3 length: 14 residues. The CDR3, as DNA: TGTGCCAGCAGTCCCCTCAGGGTCGAAGGCATTCAGTACTTC. It encodes CASSPLRVEGIQYF.

The genes are TRBV4-3 and TRBJ1-1; 7 bases fit TRBD1. The CDR3 is 16 amino acids. J was trimmed by 4 bases and V by 0 bases; bases with no gene match: 8. Germline CDR1 is LGHNA and CDR2 is YSLEER. CDR3 sequence: CASSQERARGITEAFF. The CDR3 nucleotides read TGCGCCAGCAGCCAAGAGAGGGCCAGGGGGATCACTGAAGCTTTCTTT.

A single count supports this clone. The rearrangement uses TRBV5-6 and TRBJ1-1; D remains unclear. The CDR3 spans 15 residues. Trimming took off 3 bases at V and 3 bases at J, with 15 bases between the two ends. Per germline, CDR1 SGHDT and CDR2 YYEEEE. The DNA for the CDR3 is TGTGCCAGCAGCTCCCTTGTCGGCGGGTACACTGAAGCTTTCTTT. As protein: CASSSLVGGYTEAFF.

The sample holds one count of this clone. The genes are TRBV5-8 and TRBJ1-2, with D tentatively TRBD1 (5 bases). The CDR3 runs 16 residues. Germline CDR1 is SGHTS and CDR2 is YDEGEE. V lost 6 bases and J 1 base, leaving 19 bases between the germline ends. CDR3 protein: CASINRWVGDNYGYTF. CDR3 bases: TGTGCCAGCATCAACCGGTGGGTAGGGGATAACTATGGCTACACCTTC.

This clone was seen a single time. The DNA for the CDR3 is TGCGCCAGCAGTATACAGGAGCCATCTAACTATGGCTACACCTTC. As protein: CASSIQEPSNYGYTF. This chain connects TRBV4-3 to TRBJ1-2; TRBD1 is a possible D gene (5 bases). Germline CDR1 is LGHNA and CDR2 is YSLEER. This CDR3 spans 15 amino acids. The germline V and J ends were trimmed by 6 bases and 0 bases, with 14 bases remaining between them.

The rearrangement links TRBV5-1 to TRBJ2-1, with 8 bases aligning to TRBD2. Looked up from germline, CDR1 is SGHRS and CDR2 is YFSETQ. The CDR3 covers 15 residues. The V and J ends lost 4 bases and 5 bases, in that order; junction bases with no gene match: 8. The CDR3 reads CASSPQRERNNEQFF. The CDR3 nucleotides are TGCGCCAGCAGCCCCCAGCGGGAGAGAAACAATGAGCAGTTCTTC.

The V gene is TRBV19, the J gene TRBJ2-2; 10 bases match TRBD2. This CDR3 spans 17 amino acids. Germline CDR1 is LNHDA and CDR2 is SQIVND (reference sequence). After removal of 6 bases from V and 0 bases from J, the junction contained 7 bases not matched to a gene. The CDR3, as DNA: TGTGCCAGTAGGTCTAGCGGGGGCCTAGCGAACACCGGGGAGCTGTTTTTT. Translation gives CASRSSGGLANTGELFF.

The gene calls are TRBV28 and TRBJ1-2; D unclear. The CDR3 is 13 residues long. The germline V gene encodes CDR1 MDHEN and CDR2 SYDVKM. V shed 6 bases and J shed 3 bases, with 11 bases lying between them. CDR3 in DNA: TGTGCCAGCAGAGCGTACGGGGACTATGGCTACACCTTC. Protein product: CASRAYGDYGYTF.

The chain carries TRBV27 and TRBJ2-1; D call uncertain. Germline lookup yields CDR1 MNHEY and CDR2 SMNVEV (reference sequence). The CDR3 spans 15 residues. Between the trimmed V and J ends, which lost 1 base and 5 bases, there was a span of 12 bases. Here the CDR3 DNA reads TGTGCCAGCAGTTTATTGACTCTCCGGGACAATGAGCAGTTCTTC. Its protein is CASSLLTLRDNEQFF.